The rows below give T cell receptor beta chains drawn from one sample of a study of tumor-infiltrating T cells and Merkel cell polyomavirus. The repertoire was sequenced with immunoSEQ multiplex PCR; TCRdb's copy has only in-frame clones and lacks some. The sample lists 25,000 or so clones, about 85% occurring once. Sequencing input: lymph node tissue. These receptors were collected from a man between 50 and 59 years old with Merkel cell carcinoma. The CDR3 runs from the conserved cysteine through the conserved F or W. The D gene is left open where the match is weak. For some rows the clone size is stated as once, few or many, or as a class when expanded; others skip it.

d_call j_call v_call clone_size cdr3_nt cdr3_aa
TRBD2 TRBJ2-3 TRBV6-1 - TGTGCCAGCAGTCAAGGACTAGCGGGGGCCACGCATACGCAGTATTTT CASSQGLAGATHTQYF
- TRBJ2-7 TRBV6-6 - TGTGCCAGCAGTGCGGCCGACTCCTACGAGCAGTACTTC CASSAADSYEQYF
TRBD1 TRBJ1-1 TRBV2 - TGTGCCAGCACCTACCCCCTGGGAAGGGGGCACGCTGAAGCTTTCTTT CASTYPLGRGHAEAFF
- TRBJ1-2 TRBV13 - TGTGCCAGCAGCTTTAGCAGCTTCTATGGCTACACCTTC CASSFSSFYGYTF
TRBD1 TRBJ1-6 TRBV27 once TGTGCCAGCCGAAACCTGACAGGGAGGAATTCACCCCTCCACTTT CASRNLTGRNSPLHF
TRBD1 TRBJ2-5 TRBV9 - TGTGCCATCCAAGAGTCAGGGGGAAAAGAGACCCAGTACTTC CAIQESGGKETQYF
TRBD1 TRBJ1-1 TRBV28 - TGTGCCAGCAGTTTATTGGGACAGGGAGGATGGAACACTGAAGCTTTCTTT CASSLLGQGGWNTEAFF
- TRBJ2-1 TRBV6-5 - TGTGCCAGCAAAGCGATGAGCTCCTACAATGAGCAGTTCTTC CASKAMSSYNEQFF
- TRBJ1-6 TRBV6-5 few TGTGCCAGCAGTCCGGGACTCCATAATTCACCCCTCCACTTT CASSPGLHNSPLHF
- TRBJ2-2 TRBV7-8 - TGTGCCAGCAGCTTAGACGCGGGCAACACCGGGGAGCTGTTTTTT CASSLDAGNTGELFF
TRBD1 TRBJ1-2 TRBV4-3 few TGCGCCAGCAGCCAAGACCGACAGGGAGATTTAGACTACACCTTC CASSQDRQGDLDYTF
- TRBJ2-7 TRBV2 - TGTGCCAGCAAGGATCAACGGAGCCCCTACGAGCAGTACTTC CASKDQRSPYEQYF
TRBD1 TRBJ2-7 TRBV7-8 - TGTGCCAGCAGCTGGACAGGGCGAGGTTACGAGCAGTACTTC CASSWTGRGYEQYF
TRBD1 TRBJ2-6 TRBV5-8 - TGTGCCAGCAGCGTGGGACAGGAGGCTGGGGCCAACGTCCTGACTTTC CASSVGQEAGANVLTF
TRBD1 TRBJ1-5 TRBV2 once TGTGCCAGCACCCCGGGACAGGGTGCGGGTCAGCCCCAGCATTTT CASTPGQGAGQPQHF
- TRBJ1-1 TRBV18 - TGTGCCAGCTCACCTGGACAGTTAAACACTGAAGCTTTCTTT CASSPGQLNTEAFF
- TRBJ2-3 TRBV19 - TGTGCCAGTAGTGCCTGGGGCACTTGGAAGGCAGATACGCAGTATTTT CASSAWGTWKADTQYF
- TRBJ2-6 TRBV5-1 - TGCGCCAGCAGCAGTGGCATGGCAGGGGCGACAGGGGCCAACGTCCTGACTTTC CASSSGMAGATGANVLTF
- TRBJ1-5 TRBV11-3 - TGTGCCCGACTCCGTAGCAATCAGCCCCAGCATTTT CARLRSNQPQHF
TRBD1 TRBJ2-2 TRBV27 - TGTGCCAGCAGTCCGGGACAGCCCACCGGGGAGCTGTTTTTT CASSPGQPTGELFF
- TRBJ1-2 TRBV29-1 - TGCAGCGTTGCACTAAACTATGGCTACACCTTC CSVALNYGYTF
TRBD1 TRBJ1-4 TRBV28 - TGTGCCAGCAGTGGAGAGACAGGGCGGCGGGAAAAACTGTTTTTT CASSGETGRREKLFF
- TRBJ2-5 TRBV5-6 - TGTGCCAGCAGCTTGGCCCGCAGGGACAAAGAGACCCAGTACTTC CASSLARRDKETQYF
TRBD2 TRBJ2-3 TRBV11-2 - TGTGCCAGCAGCTGGGCGGGGGGGCCAGATACGCAGTATTTT CASSWAGGPDTQYF
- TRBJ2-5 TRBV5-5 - TGTGCCAGCAGCATTGGACAGCTTGAGGGGGAGACCCAGTACTTC CASSIGQLEGETQYF
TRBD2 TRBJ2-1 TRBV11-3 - TGTGCCAGCAGGGGAGGGACGAATGAGCAGTTCTTC CASRGGTNEQFF
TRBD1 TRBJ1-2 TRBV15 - TGTGCCACCAGCAGAACAACAGGGGGTTATACAACTAACTATGGCTACACCTTC CATSRTTGGYTTNYGYTF
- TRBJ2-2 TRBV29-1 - TGCAGCGTTGAAGAGGAGAACAGGAGAAAGCTGTTTTTT CSVEEENRRKLFF
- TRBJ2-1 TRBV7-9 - TGTGCCAGCAGCCTATGGGGGGATGAGCAGTTCTTC CASSLWGDEQFF
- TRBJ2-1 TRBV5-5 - TGTGCCAGCAGCCGAGGAGCCTTCTCCTACAATGAGCAGTTCTTC CASSRGAFSYNEQFF
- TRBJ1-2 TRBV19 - TGTGCCAGTAGTCCCCAGACGGGAGCTAACTATGGCTACACCTTC CASSPQTGANYGYTF
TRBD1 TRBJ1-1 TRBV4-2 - TGTGCCAGCAGCCAGTCGGGACAGTCAGGGGAAGCTTTCTTT CASSQSGQSGEAFF
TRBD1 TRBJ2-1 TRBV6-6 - TGTGCCAGCAGCCCCGGGACAGCAGACAATGAGCAGTTCTTC CASSPGTADNEQFF
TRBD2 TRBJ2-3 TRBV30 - TGTGCCTGGAGCCCCCAACCGGGAGGGCCCACAGATACGCAGTATTTT CAWSPQPGGPTDTQYF
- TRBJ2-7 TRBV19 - TGTGCCAGTAGTATAGCCGCGGGGCGGGAAAAGGACGAGCAGTACTTC CASSIAAGREKDEQYF
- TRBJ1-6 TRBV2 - TGTGCCAGCAAACCGCCCCCCGCGTCACCCCTCCACTTT CASKPPPASPLHF
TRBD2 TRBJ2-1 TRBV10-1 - TGCGCCAGCACAGGGACTAGCGGGGGGCCGAGCTCCTACAATGAGCAGTTCTTC CASTGTSGGPSSYNEQFF
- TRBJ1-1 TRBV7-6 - TGTGCCAGCAGCTCACAGATGAACACTGAAGCTTTCTTT CASSSQMNTEAFF
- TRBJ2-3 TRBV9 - TGTGCCAGCAGCGTAGGGACTGCCGTATCTGATACGCAGTATTTT CASSVGTAVSDTQYF
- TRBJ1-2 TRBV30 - TGTGCCTGGAGTGGGGCACTCCGGGGAAGCTATGGCTACACCTTC CAWSGALRGSYGYTF
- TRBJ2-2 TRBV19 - TGTGCCGCCAGGGTGGAGAACACCGGGGAGCTGTTTTTT CAARVENTGELFF
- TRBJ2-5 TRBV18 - TGTGCCAGCTCACCCCCGGACAGACGGGGAGAGACCCAGTACTTC CASSPPDRRGETQYF
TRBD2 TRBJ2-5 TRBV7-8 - TGTGCCAGCAGCTACGGGACTAGCGAGACGAGGGAGACCCAGTACTTC CASSYGTSETRETQYF
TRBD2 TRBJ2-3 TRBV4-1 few TGCGCCAGCAGCCCGCAGACTAGCGGGAGATCAACAGATACGCAGTATTTT CASSPQTSGRSTDTQYF
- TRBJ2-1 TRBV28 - TGTGCCAGCAGTTGGTTGCGGCTTGGGTACAATGAGCAGTTCTTC CASSWLRLGYNEQFF
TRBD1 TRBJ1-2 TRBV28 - TGTGCCAGCAGGTTGACAGGGCAGGGCTATGGCTACACCTTC CASRLTGQGYGYTF
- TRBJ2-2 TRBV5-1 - TGCGCCAGCAGCTTGACAGGGAAGAACACCGGGGAGCTGTTTTTT CASSLTGKNTGELFF
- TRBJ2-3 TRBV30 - TGTGCCTGGAGTGAAGCGACTAGTTTTAGCACAGATACGCAGTATTTT CAWSEATSFSTDTQYF
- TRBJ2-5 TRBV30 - TGTGCCTGCTCGGCAACTGACACTCCGGGGGAGCAGTACTTC CACSATDTPGEQYF
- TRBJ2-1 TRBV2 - TGTGCCAGCAGTGGAGCCGAATTAGCGAACAATGAGCAGTTCTTC CASSGAELANNEQFF
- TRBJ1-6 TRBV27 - TGTGCCAGCAGTTTAATGGCAGGGTCTACCTATTCACCCCTCCACTTT CASSLMAGSTYSPLHF